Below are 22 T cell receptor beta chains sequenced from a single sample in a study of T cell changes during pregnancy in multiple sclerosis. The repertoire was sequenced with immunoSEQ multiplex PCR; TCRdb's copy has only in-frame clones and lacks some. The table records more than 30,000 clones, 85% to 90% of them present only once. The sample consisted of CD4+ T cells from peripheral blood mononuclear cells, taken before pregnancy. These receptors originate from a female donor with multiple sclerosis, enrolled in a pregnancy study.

CDR3 nucleotides: TGTGCCAGCAGCTCCATTGTCGGGGGGTATAGTGAAAAACTGTTTTTT. This sequence encodes CASSSIVGGYSEKLFF. This chain links TRBV7-8 with TRBJ1-4, with TRBD1 as a possible D gene (5 bases). Germline CDR1 SGHVS, CDR2 FQNEAQ. V lost 4 bases, J lost 7 bases, and 19 bases lay in between. The CDR3 has 16 amino acids.

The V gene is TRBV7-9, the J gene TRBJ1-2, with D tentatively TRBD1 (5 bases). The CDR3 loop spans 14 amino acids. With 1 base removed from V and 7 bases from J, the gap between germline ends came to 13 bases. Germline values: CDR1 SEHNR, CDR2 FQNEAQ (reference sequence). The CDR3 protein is CASSLEAGRGGYTF. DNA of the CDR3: TGTGCCAGCAGCTTAGAGGCAGGGCGGGGTGGCTACACCTTC.

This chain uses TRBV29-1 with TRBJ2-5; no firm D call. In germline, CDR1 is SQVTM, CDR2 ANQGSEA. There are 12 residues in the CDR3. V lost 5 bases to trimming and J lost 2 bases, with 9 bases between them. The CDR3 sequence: CSVSLGQETQYF. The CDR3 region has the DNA TGCAGCGTTAGTCTCGGGCAAGAGACCCAGTACTTC.

The CDR3 nucleotides read TGTGCCAGCAGTACTAGCCCGTGGAATGAGCAGTTCTTC. Translation: CASSTSPWNEQFF. The chain uses TRBV6-6 and TRBJ2-1; weak D call: TRBD2 (6 bases). V lost 5 bases to trimming and J lost 7 bases, with 12 bases between them. The CDR3 is 13 residues long. Germline V gene sequence: CDR1 MNHNY, CDR2 SVGAGI (reference sequence).

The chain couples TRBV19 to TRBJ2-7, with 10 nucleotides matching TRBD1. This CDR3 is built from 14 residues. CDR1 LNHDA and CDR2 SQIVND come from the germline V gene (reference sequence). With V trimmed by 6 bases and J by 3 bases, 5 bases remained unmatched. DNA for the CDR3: TGTGCCAGTAGCACGACAGGGGGCTTCTACGAGCAGTACTTC. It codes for CASSTTGGFYEQYF.

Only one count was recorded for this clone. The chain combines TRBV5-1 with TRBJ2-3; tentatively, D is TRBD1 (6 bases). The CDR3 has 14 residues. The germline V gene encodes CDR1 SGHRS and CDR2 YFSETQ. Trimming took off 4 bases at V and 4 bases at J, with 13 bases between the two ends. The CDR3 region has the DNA TGCGCCAGCAGCGCTGGGACATCACCAGATACGCAGTATTTT. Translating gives CASSAGTSPDTQYF.

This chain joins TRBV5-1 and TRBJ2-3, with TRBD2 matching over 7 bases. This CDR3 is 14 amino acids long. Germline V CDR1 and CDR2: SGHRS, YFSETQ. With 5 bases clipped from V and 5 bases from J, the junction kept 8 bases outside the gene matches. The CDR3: CASRVTASGDTQYF. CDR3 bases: TGCGCCAGCAGGGTTACGGCTAGCGGAGATACGCAGTATTTT.

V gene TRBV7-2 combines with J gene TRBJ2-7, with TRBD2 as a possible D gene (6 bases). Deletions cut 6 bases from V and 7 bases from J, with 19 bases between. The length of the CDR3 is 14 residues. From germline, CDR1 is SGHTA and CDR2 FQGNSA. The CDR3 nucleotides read TGTGCCAGCAGTCCCGAGGGCTGGAGCGGGGAGCAGTACTTC. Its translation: CASSPEGWSGEQYF.

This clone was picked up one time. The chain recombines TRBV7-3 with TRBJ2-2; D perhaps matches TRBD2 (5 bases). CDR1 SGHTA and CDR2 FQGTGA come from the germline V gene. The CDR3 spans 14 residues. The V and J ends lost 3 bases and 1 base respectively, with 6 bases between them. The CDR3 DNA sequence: TGTGCCAGCAGCTTCAGCGGGAACACCGGGGAGCTGTTTTTT. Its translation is CASSFSGNTGELFF.

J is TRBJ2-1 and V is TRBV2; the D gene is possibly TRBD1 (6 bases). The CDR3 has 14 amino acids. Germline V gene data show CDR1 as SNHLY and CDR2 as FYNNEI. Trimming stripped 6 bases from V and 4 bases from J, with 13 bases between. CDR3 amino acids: CASSVDSLYNEQFF. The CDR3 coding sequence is TGTGCCAGCAGCGTGGACAGCCTATACAATGAGCAGTTCTTC.

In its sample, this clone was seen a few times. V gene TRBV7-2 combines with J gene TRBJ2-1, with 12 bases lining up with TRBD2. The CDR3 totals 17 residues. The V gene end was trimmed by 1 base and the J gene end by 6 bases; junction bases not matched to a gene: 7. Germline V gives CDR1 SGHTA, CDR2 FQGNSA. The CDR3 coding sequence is TGTGCCAGCAGCTTAGACCTAGCGGGGGGGCCGGGCAATGAGCAGTTCTTC. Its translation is CASSLDLAGGPGNEQFF.

The DNA for the CDR3 is TGTGCCACCAGGTCCGCCTTAAATGAAAAACTGTTTTTT. Encoded protein: CATRSALNEKLFF. The chain joins TRBV18 to TRBJ1-4; D unresolved. CDR1 is KGHSH, CDR2 LQKENI, per germline. The CDR3 has 13 amino acids. Trimming removed 10 bases from V and 5 bases from J, with 14 bases in between.

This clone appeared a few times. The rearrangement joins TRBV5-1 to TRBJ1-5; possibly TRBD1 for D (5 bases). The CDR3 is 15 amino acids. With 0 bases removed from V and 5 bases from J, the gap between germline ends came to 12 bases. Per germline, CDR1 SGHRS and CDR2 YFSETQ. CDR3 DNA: TGCGCCAGCAGCTTGGATCCAGGGCGTCATCAGCCCCAGCATTTT. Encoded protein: CASSLDPGRHQPQHF.

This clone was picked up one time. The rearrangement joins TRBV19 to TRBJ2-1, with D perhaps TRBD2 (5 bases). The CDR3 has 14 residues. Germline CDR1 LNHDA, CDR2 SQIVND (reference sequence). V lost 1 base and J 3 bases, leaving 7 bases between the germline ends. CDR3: CASSIGGFYNEQFF. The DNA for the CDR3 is TGTGCCAGTAGTATAGGAGGGTTCTACAATGAGCAGTTCTTC.

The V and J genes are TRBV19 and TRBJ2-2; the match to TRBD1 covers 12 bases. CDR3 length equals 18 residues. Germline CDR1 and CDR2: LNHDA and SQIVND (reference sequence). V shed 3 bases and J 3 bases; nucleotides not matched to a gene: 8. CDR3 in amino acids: CASSMGQGAAEDTGELFF. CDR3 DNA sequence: TGTGCCAGTAGTATGGGACAGGGGGCCGCAGAAGACACCGGGGAGCTGTTTTTT.

The CDR3 DNA sequence: TGTGCCAGCAGTTTATCCCTTCCGGGATACCTAAACACCATATATTTT. This gives the protein CASSLSLPGYLNTIYF. The V call is TRBV27, the J call TRBJ1-3; D uncertain. This CDR3 is built from 16 residues. Trimming cost V 0 bases and J 6 bases, with 15 bases left between them. CDR1 MNHEY and CDR2 SMNVEV come from the germline V gene (reference sequence).

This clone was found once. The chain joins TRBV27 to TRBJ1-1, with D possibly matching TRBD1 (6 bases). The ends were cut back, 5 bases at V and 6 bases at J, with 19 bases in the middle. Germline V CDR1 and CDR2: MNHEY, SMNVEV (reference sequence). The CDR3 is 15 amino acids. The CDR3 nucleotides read TGTGCCAGCAGTCCTTTGACAGGAAGTAGGGCTGAAGCTTTCTTT. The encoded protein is CASSPLTGSRAEAFF.

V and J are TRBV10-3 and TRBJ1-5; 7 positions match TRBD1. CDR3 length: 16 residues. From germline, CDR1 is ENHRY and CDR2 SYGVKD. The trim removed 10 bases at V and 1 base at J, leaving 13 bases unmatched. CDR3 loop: CATMAGGLQSNQPQHF. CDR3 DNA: TGTGCCACCATGGCAGGGGGGCTACAGAGCAATCAGCCCCAGCATTTT.

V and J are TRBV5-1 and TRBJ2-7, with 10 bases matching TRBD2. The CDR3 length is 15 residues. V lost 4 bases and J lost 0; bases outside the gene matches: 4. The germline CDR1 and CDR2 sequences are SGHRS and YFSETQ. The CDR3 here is CASSPGLAYSYEQYF. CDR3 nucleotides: TGCGCCAGCAGCCCGGGACTAGCGTACTCCTACGAGCAGTACTTC.

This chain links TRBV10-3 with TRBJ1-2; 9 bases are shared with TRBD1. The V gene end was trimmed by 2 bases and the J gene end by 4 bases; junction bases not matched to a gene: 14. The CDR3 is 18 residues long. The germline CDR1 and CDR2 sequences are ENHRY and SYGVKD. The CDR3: CAISEGQGSRSSGYGYTF. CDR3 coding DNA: TGTGCCATCAGTGAGGGACAGGGGAGCCGATCCTCTGGCTATGGCTACACCTTC.

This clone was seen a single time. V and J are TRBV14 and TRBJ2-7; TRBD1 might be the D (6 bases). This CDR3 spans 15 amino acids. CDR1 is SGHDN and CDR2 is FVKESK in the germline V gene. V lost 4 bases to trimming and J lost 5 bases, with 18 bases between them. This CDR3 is CASSPIGQTGDEQYF. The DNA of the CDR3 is TGTGCCAGCAGCCCCATCGGACAGACCGGGGACGAGCAGTACTTC.

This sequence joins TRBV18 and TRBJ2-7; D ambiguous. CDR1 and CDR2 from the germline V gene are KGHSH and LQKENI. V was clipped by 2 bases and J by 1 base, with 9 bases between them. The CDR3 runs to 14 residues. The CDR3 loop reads CASSPFQASYEQYF. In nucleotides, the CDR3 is TGTGCCAGCTCACCATTCCAGGCTTCCTACGAGCAGTACTTC.